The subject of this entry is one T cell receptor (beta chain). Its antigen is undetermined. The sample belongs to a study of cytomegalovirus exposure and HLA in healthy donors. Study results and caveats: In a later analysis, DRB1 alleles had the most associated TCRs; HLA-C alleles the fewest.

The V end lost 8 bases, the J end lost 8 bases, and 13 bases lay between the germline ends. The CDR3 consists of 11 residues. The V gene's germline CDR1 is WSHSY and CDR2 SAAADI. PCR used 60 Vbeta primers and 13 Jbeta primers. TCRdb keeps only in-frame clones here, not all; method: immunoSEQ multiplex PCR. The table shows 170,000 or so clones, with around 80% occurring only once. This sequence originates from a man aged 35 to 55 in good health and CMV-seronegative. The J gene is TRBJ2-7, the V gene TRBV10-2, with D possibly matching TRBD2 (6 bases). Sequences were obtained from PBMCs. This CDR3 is CASGDFPQQYF. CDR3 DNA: TGCGCCAGCGGGGACTTCCCCCAGCAGTACTTC.